This T cell receptor beta chain was identified during a study of technical replicates of blood from a handful of donors. Only one count was recorded for this clone. Produced via immunoSEQ multiplex PCR; TCRdb's table is partial and in-frame only. Of more than 60,000 clones listed, more than 85% were seen once; the top ten hold 0.35% to 0.45%. Trimming took off 4 bases at V and 2 bases at J, with 12 bases between the two ends. The germline V gene has CDR1 SEHNR and CDR2 FQNEAQ (reference sequence). The CDR3 loop spans 15 amino acids. The TCR was taken from a human donor in good health. Sequencing was performed on T cells isolated from PBMCs. The V gene is TRBV7-9, the J gene TRBJ1-5; no reliable D call. The CDR3 DNA sequence: TGTGCCAGCAGCTCCTTTCTTGAGGGCAATCAGCCCCAGCATTTT. This translates into CASSSFLEGNQPQHF.